The source of this T cell receptor beta chain is a study of T cell repertoires in cytomegalovirus infection. Turning to the study itself: Use of recently identified HLA-C-restricted and well-studied HLA-B-restricted CMV epitopes was part of the study. An indication of both CMV infection and matching HLA type came from public TCR beta signatures.

About this clonotype: Its antigen remains unknown.

Study-level points and caveats: The cumulative frequency of public TCR beta families distinguished individuals who carried CMV together with the relevant HLA. Dominating the ex vivo response were TCR beta clonotypes that were CMV-specific and HLA-C-restricted.

One entry per CDR3 protein results from TCRdb running MiXCR on the reads. Of approximately 74,000 distinct CDR3 sequences listed, roughly 40% are singletons. Germline V CDR1 and CDR2: SGHTA, FQGNSA. The germline V and J ends were trimmed by 4 bases and 7 bases, with 22 bases remaining between them. The length of the CDR3 is 16 residues. The J gene is TRBJ1-1, the V gene TRBV7-2, with a possible D match to TRBD1 (5 bases). This TCR came from a human donor in good health (CMV status not recorded). Some clones in this sample may be carry-over from other donors' samples. The sample was CD8+ T cells from cultured PBMCs, taken from culture after CMV antigen stimulation. The CDR3 protein is CASSSDGRVYDYEAFF. The CDR3 nucleotides read TGTGCCAGCAGCTCCGACGGCAGGGTCTACGATTATGAAGCTTTCTTT.